One and the same sample provided the 3 T cell receptor beta chains below, sequenced in a study of cytomegalovirus exposure and HLA in healthy donors (dated by TCRdb to about 2017). To prepare the library, the immunoSEQ multiplex PCR assay was applied. For the multiplex PCR, a mixture combining 60 forward primers for TCR Vbeta segments and 13 reverse primers for TCR Jbeta segments was used. TCRdb took this table from immuneACCESS and kept in-frame rearrangements with V and J called. Such tables lack part of the clones; where checked against another copy, unresolved V genes explain under half of the gap, and the rest is unexplained. This sample lists around 35,000 clones; roughly 81% were detected once. The ten largest clones add up to about 5.7% of the sample. Sequenced sample: PBMCs. The origin of the receptors is a man between 25 and 39 years old in good health and CMV-seronegative.

The rearrangement joins TRBV6-1 to TRBJ1-2; 7 bases are shared with TRBD1. V was clipped by 5 bases and J by 0 bases; unmatched bases: 6. In germline, CDR1 is MNHNS, CDR2 SASEGT. CDR3 length: 15 amino acids. The CDR3 bases are TGTGCCAGCAGTATGTGGACAGGAGCTAACTATGGCTACACCTTC. Translated: CASSMWTGANYGYTF.

V usage is TRBV9 and J usage is TRBJ2-2; 8 bases align to TRBD1. CDR1 and CDR2 (germline): SGDLS, YYNGEE. V lost 3 bases, J lost 6 bases, and 4 bases stayed unmatched. CDR3 length: 14 amino acids. CDR3 in amino acids: CASSGQGKPGELFF. The DNA of the CDR3 is TGTGCCAGCAGCGGACAGGGGAAGCCCGGGGAGCTGTTTTTT.

This chain links TRBV30 with TRBJ2-3; 8 nucleotides line up with TRBD1. This CDR3 region has 15 residues. Trimming removed 3 bases from V and 0 bases from J; junction bases left unmatched: 5. Germline lookup yields CDR1 GTSNPN and CDR2 SVGIG (reference sequence). As DNA, the CDR3 is TGTGCCTGGAGCTTAGACAGGGGAAGCACAGATACGCAGTATTTT. Its protein is CAWSLDRGSTDTQYF.